This is a list of T cell receptor beta chains from one sample in a study of T cell responses to AZD1222 COVID-19 vaccine. Generated by immunoSEQ multiplex PCR, the TCRdb table keeps only in-frame clones and is missing some. The table lists approximately 180,000 clones, approximately 92% of them singletons. Material: peripheral blood, obtained on day 0 of AZD1222 vaccination. Every receptor here comes from an adult in good health. CDR3s include the opening cysteine and the closing phenylalanine or tryptophan. A D gene is named only where the DNA matches it firmly. For some rows the clone size is stated as once, few or many, or as a class when expanded; others skip it.

V: TRBV3-1/TRBV3-2
D: .
J: TRBJ1-6
size: .
DNA: TGTGCCAGCAGCCTCAGGGTCGGTTCACCCCTCCACTTT
CDR3: CASSLRVGSPLHF

V: TRBV4-1
D: .
J: TRBJ2-7
size: .
DNA: TGCGCCAGCAGCCCGCCGAGTCGCGGGACCGCCTACGAGCAGTACTTC
CDR3: CASSPPSRGTAYEQYF

V: TRBV28
D: .
J: TRBJ2-1
size: .
DNA: TGTGCCAGCAGCCCTCGCCGAGGGGTAGGGTATGAGCAGTTCTTC
CDR3: CASSPRRGVGYEQFF

V: TRBV5-4
D: TRBD1
J: TRBJ2-6
size: .
DNA: TGTGCCAGCAGCTTCCCCAGGGGGCGGGCTGGGGCCAACGTCCTGACTTTC
CDR3: CASSFPRGRAGANVLTF

V: TRBV30
D: .
J: TRBJ2-1
size: .
DNA: TGTGCCTGGAGTCGTAAGCGGAGCTCCTACAATGAGCAGTTCTTC
CDR3: CAWSRKRSSYNEQFF

V: TRBV6-4
D: .
J: TRBJ1-4
size: .
DNA: TGTGCCAGCAGCAATTCTGGGGCAGGCGAAAAACTGTTTTTT
CDR3: CASSNSGAGEKLFF

V: TRBV9
D: .
J: TRBJ1-1
size: .
DNA: TGTGCCAGCAGCGTAGAGGAGGGTCACACTGAAGCTTTCTTT
CDR3: CASSVEEGHTEAFF

V: TRBV2
D: TRBD1
J: TRBJ1-1
size: .
DNA: TGTGCCAGCAGCGTTAGGGGCGGACAGGGGGCACGGAACACTGAAGCTTTCTTT
CDR3: CASSVRGGQGARNTEAFF

V: TRBV7-2
D: .
J: TRBJ1-2
size: .
DNA: TGTGCCAGCAGCTTAGGGAACTCTCACGGCTCTTCTAACTATGGCTACACCTTC
CDR3: CASSLGNSHGSSNYGYTF

V: TRBV6-5
D: .
J: TRBJ1-2
size: few
DNA: TGTGCCAGCAGTCCGGGGGTTTATGGCTACACCTTC
CDR3: CASSPGVYGYTF

V: TRBV10-2
D: TRBD1
J: TRBJ1-1
size: once
DNA: TGCGCCAGCAACTACGGACAGGGGAACACTGAAGCTTTCTTT
CDR3: CASNYGQGNTEAFF

V: TRBV4-1
D: .
J: TRBJ2-5
size: .
DNA: TGCGCCAGCAGCCGTCTAAGGGTTGGCGAGACCCAGTACTTC
CDR3: CASSRLRVGETQYF

V: TRBV20-1
D: .
J: TRBJ1-6
size: .
DNA: TGCAGTGCTAGTGGGCTGGGGGACACCTATAATTCACCCCTCCACTTT
CDR3: CSASGLGDTYNSPLHF

V: TRBV5-4
D: .
J: TRBJ1-2
size: .
DNA: TGTGCCAGCAGCTTGGTAGGGAACTATGGCTACACCTTC
CDR3: CASSLVGNYGYTF

V: TRBV16
D: .
J: TRBJ1-4
size: .
DNA: TGTGCCAGCAGCCAGGAGGGTGAAAAACTGTTTTTT
CDR3: CASSQEGEKLFF

V: TRBV19
D: .
J: TRBJ2-1
size: once
DNA: TGTGCCAGTAGCGAAGGAGGGCTAGCGCCCTACAATGAGCAGTTCTTC
CDR3: CASSEGGLAPYNEQFF

V: TRBV10-3
D: .
J: TRBJ1-2
size: .
DNA: TGTGCCAGCCAGGCAGCGGAATATGGCTACACCTTC
CDR3: CASQAAEYGYTF

V: TRBV27
D: TRBD1
J: TRBJ1-5
size: .
DNA: TGTGCCACGGGAGGGACAGGGGGAAATCAGCCCCAGCATTTT
CDR3: CATGGTGGNQPQHF

V: TRBV6-2/TRBV6-3
D: TRBD2
J: TRBJ2-1
size: few
DNA: TGTGCCAGCGGCCGGACCGGGGGGTTCATGAATGAGCAGTTCTTC
CDR3: CASGRTGGFMNEQFF

V: TRBV24-1
D: .
J: TRBJ2-2
size: .
DNA: TGTGCCACCAAATCCGAGAACACCGGGGAGCTGTTTTTT
CDR3: CATKSENTGELFF

V: TRBV9
D: .
J: TRBJ2-2
size: .
DNA: TGTGCCAGCAGCCTCACGTCGAGGGGTTTGAACACCGGGGAGCTGTTTTTT
CDR3: CASSLTSRGLNTGELFF

V: TRBV5-6
D: .
J: TRBJ1-1
size: .
DNA: TGTGCCAGCAGCTTATACTCCAGGGTGGGAACTGAAGCTTTCTTT
CDR3: CASSLYSRVGTEAFF

V: TRBV30
D: .
J: TRBJ1-2
size: .
DNA: TGTGCCTGGAGTGTGACCCAGTTGTACACCTTC
CDR3: CAWSVTQLYTF

V: TRBV6-5
D: .
J: TRBJ1-4
size: .
DNA: TGTGCCAGCAGTTCCGACCTTAATGAAAAACTGTTTTTT
CDR3: CASSSDLNEKLFF

V: TRBV13
D: TRBD2
J: TRBJ2-3
size: .
DNA: TGTGCCAGCAGGGGGACTAGCGGGGAGTTCCCTACAGATACGCAGTATTTT
CDR3: CASRGTSGEFPTDTQYF

V: TRBV6-5
D: .
J: TRBJ2-2
size: .
DNA: TGTGCCAGCAGTTACAGGGGGAACACCGGGGAGCTGTTTTTT
CDR3: CASSYRGNTGELFF

V: TRBV30
D: .
J: TRBJ2-7
size: .
DNA: TGTGCCTGGAGTGTAGCGGCGGGCTACGAGCAGTACTTC
CDR3: CAWSVAAGYEQYF

V: TRBV10-2
D: .
J: TRBJ1-1
size: .
DNA: TGCGCCAGCCGAAGGGGGATAGACACTGAAGCTTTCTTT
CDR3: CASRRGIDTEAFF

V: TRBV19
D: .
J: TRBJ2-2
size: .
DNA: TGTGCCAGTAGTATAATTCAGACCGGGTCAGGGACCGGGGAGCTGTTTTTT
CDR3: CASSIIQTGSGTGELFF

V: TRBV10-2
D: TRBD1
J: TRBJ1-1
size: .
DNA: TGCGCCAGCAGTTCCGGGACAGGGGATGCTTTCTTT
CDR3: CASSSGTGDAFF

V: TRBV11-2
D: TRBD2
J: TRBJ2-7
size: .
DNA: TGTGCCAGCAGCACGAGAACTAGCGGGAGCCCCTACGAGCAGTACTTC
CDR3: CASSTRTSGSPYEQYF

V: TRBV3-1/TRBV3-2
D: TRBD2
J: TRBJ2-7
size: .
DNA: TGTGCCAGCAGCCTCGGGAGGGACTACGAGCAGTACTTC
CDR3: CASSLGRDYEQYF

V: TRBV6-5
D: .
J: TRBJ2-5
size: .
DNA: TGTGCCAGCAGGCTAAATCTTCAAGAGACCCAGTACTTC
CDR3: CASRLNLQETQYF

V: TRBV4-3
D: TRBD1
J: TRBJ2-1
size: .
DNA: TGCGCCAGCAGCCGGACCAGGGGGCCCTACAATGAGCAGTTCTTC
CDR3: CASSRTRGPYNEQFF

V: TRBV30
D: TRBD1
J: TRBJ1-5
size: .
DNA: TGTGCCTGGACCGTACTCCGGGACAGTTTTTTTAGCAATCAGCCCCAGCATTTT
CDR3: CAWTVLRDSFFSNQPQHF

V: TRBV7-3
D: TRBD1
J: TRBJ1-6
size: .
DNA: TGTGCCAGCAGCTCCCGGGACAGGGTTCTCAATTCACCCCTCCACTTT
CDR3: CASSSRDRVLNSPLHF

V: TRBV24-1
D: TRBD1
J: TRBJ2-2
size: once
DNA: TGTGCCACCAAAAGCGGGGGACAGGGGAGCAACACCGGGGAGCTGTTTTTT
CDR3: CATKSGGQGSNTGELFF

V: TRBV6-5
D: .
J: TRBJ1-2
size: .
DNA: TGTGCCAGCAGTTACTCTGGGTTAAGGGCTAACTATGGCTACACCTTC
CDR3: CASSYSGLRANYGYTF

V: TRBV7-2
D: .
J: TRBJ2-7
size: .
DNA: TGTGCCAGCAGCTTAGCCGGGACCAGTAACTACGAGCAGTACTTC
CDR3: CASSLAGTSNYEQYF

V: TRBV28
D: .
J: TRBJ1-1
size: .
DNA: TGTGCCAGCAGACCCTACGGATCCAATGTCCCTGAAGCTTTCTTT
CDR3: CASRPYGSNVPEAFF

V: TRBV5-5
D: .
J: TRBJ1-6
size: .
DNA: TGTGCCAGCAGCTTGGTGCCAGATTATAATTCACCCCTCCACTTT
CDR3: CASSLVPDYNSPLHF

V: TRBV6-4
D: TRBD2
J: TRBJ2-3
size: .
DNA: TGTGCCAGCAGTGACTCTAGCGGGAGAGGGACAGATACGCAGTATTTT
CDR3: CASSDSSGRGTDTQYF

V: TRBV19
D: .
J: TRBJ1-3
size: .
DNA: TGTGCCAGTAGTATCCTAGGAGTCAACTCTGGAAACACCATATATTTT
CDR3: CASSILGVNSGNTIYF

V: TRBV7-3
D: .
J: TRBJ2-6
size: .
DNA: TGTGCCAGCAGCTCCCCCAACCAGGAGGTAGCCGGGGCCAACGTCCTGACTTTC
CDR3: CASSSPNQEVAGANVLTF

V: TRBV30
D: .
J: TRBJ2-3
size: .
DNA: TGTGCCTGGAGTCCAGGGACGGTTACGCAGTATTTT
CDR3: CAWSPGTVTQYF

V: TRBV2
D: TRBD2
J: TRBJ2-2
size: .
DNA: TGTGCCAGCAGTGAGACTAGCGGGGGGAAGAACACCGGGGAGCTGTTTTTT
CDR3: CASSETSGGKNTGELFF

V: TRBV4-1
D: TRBD2
J: TRBJ2-7
size: .
DNA: TGCGCCAGCAGTCGACTAGCGGGAGTCTCCTACGAGCAGTACTTC
CDR3: CASSRLAGVSYEQYF

V: TRBV5-1
D: .
J: TRBJ2-7
size: .
DNA: TGCGCCAGCAGCCCCCCTAGCGCCTACGAGCAGTACTTC
CDR3: CASSPPSAYEQYF

V: TRBV19
D: .
J: TRBJ1-1
size: .
DNA: TGTGCCAGTAGTCCTACAGTGAACACTGAAGCTTTCTTT
CDR3: CASSPTVNTEAFF

V: TRBV28
D: .
J: TRBJ1-2
size: .
DNA: TGTGCCTGCACGGGACTGAGGATGATAGCTAACTATGGCTACACCTTC
CDR3: CACTGLRMIANYGYTF

V: TRBV7-2
D: TRBD2
J: TRBJ2-7
size: .
DNA: TGTGCCAGCAGCCTAGCGGGAGCAATGGAAAAGTACTTC
CDR3: CASSLAGAMEKYF

V: TRBV30
D: TRBD1
J: TRBJ1-3
size: once
DNA: TGTGCCTGGGGGAGGACAGGGGTAGGAAACACCATATATTTT
CDR3: CAWGRTGVGNTIYF

V: TRBV19
D: .
J: TRBJ1-2
size: .
DNA: TGTGCCAGTAATACAGGGTTAGACTATGGCTACACCTTC
CDR3: CASNTGLDYGYTF

V: TRBV7-2
D: TRBD1
J: TRBJ1-1
size: .
DNA: TGTGCCAGCAGCCGCTGGACAGGGCCGAACACTGAAGCTTTCTTT
CDR3: CASSRWTGPNTEAFF

V: TRBV7-9
D: .
J: TRBJ2-1
size: once
DNA: TGTGCCAGCAGCTTATACACGAACAATGAGCAGTTCTTC
CDR3: CASSLYTNNEQFF